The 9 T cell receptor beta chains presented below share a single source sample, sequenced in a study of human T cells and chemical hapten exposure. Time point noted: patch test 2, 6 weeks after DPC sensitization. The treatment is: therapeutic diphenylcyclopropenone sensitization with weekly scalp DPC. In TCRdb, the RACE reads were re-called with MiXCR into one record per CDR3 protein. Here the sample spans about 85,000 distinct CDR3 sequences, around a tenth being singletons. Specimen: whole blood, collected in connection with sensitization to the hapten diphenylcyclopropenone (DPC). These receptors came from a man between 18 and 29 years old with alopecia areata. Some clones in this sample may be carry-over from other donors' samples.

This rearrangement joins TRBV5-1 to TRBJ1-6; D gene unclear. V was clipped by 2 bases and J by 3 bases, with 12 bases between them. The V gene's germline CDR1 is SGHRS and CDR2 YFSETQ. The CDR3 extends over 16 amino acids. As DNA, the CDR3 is TGCGCCAGCAGCTTAGGAGATCCCAGCTATAATTCACCCCTCCACTTT. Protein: CASSLGDPSYNSPLHF.

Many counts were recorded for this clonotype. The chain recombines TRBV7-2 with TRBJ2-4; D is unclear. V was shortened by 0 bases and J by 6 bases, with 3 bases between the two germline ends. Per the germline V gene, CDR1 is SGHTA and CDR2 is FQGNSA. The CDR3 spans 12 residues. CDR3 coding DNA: TGTGCCAGCAGCTTAGCCGGAAACATTCAGTACTTC. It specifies CASSLAGNIQYF.

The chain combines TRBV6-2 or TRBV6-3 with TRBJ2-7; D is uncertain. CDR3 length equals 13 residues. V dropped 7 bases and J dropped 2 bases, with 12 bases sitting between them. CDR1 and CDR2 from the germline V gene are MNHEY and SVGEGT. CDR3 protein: CASTDPPAYEQYF. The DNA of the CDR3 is TGTGCCAGCACCGACCCTCCCGCCTACGAGCAGTACTTC.

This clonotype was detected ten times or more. The CDR3 protein is CSALAPSSSYNSPLHF. CDR3 nucleotide sequence: TGCAGTGCTCTCGCCCCCTCGAGCTCCTATAATTCACCCCTCCACTTT. This chain uses TRBV20-1 with TRBJ1-6; D remains unclear. Trimming removed 5 bases from V and 0 bases from J, with 14 bases in between. Germline CDR1 reads DFQATT; CDR2 reads SNEGSKA (reference sequence). There are 16 residues in the CDR3.

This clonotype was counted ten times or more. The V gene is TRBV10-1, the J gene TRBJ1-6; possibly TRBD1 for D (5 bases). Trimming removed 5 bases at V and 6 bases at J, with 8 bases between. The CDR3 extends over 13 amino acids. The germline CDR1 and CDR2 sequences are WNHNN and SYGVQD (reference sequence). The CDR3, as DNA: TGCGCCAGCAGTATAGACAGTAATTCACCCCTCCACTTT. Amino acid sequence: CASSIDSNSPLHF.

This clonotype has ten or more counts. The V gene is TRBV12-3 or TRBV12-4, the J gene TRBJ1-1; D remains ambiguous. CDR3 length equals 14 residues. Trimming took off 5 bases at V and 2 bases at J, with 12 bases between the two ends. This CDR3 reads CASSALGKNTEAFF. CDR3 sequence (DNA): TGTGCCAGCAGTGCCCTCGGGAAAAACACTGAAGCTTTCTTT.

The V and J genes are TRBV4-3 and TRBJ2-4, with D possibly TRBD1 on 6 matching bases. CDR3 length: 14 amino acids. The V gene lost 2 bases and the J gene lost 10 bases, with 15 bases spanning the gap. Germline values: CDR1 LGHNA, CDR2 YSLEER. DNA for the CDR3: TGCGCCAGCAGCCAATATGGGGGCGCGTATATTCAGTACTTC. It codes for CASSQYGGAYIQYF.

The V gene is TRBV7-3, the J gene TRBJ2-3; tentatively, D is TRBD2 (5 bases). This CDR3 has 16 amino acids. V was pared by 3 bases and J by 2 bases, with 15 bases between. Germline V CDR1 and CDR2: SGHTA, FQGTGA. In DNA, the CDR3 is TGTGCCAGCAGCTTCGGGATCTTGGAGACCACAGATACGCAGTATTTT. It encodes CASSFGILETTDTQYF.

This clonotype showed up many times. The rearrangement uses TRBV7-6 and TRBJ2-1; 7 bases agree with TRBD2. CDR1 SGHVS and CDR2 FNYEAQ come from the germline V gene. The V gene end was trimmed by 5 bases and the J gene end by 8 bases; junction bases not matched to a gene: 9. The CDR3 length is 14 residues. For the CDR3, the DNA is TGTGCCAGCAGCCCTCCGACTAGCTTCTATGAGCAGTTCTTC. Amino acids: CASSPPTSFYEQFF.